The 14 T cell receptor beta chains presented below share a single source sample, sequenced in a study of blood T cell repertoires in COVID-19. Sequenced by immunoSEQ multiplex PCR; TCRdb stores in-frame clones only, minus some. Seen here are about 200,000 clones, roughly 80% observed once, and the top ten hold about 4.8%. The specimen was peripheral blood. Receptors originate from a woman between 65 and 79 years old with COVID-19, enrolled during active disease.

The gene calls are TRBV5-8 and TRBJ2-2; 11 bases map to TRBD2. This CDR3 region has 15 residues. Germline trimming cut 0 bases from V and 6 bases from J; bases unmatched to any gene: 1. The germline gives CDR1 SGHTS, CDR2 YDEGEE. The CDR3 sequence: CASSLASGRPGELFF. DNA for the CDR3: TGTGCCAGCAGCTTGGCTAGCGGGAGGCCCGGGGAGCTGTTTTTT. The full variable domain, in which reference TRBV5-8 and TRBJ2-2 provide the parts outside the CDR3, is EAGVTQSPTHLIKTRGQQATLRCSPISGHTSVYWYQQALGLGLQFLLWYDEGEERNRGNFPPRFSGRQFPNYSSELNVNALELEDSALYLCASSLASGRPGELFFGEGSRLTVL.

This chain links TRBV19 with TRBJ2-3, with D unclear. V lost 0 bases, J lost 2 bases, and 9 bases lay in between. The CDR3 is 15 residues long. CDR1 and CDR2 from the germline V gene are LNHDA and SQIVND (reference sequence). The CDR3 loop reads CASSIDQAYTDTQYF. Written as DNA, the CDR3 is TGTGCCAGTAGTATAGATCAAGCGTACACAGATACGCAGTATTTT.

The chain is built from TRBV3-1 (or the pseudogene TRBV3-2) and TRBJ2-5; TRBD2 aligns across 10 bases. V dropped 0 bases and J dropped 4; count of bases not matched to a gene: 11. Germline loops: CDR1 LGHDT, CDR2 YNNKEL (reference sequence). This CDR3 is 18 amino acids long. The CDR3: CASSQEILASGSGETQYF. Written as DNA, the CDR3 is TGTGCCAGCAGCCAAGAAATCTTAGCTAGCGGGAGCGGAGAGACCCAGTACTTC.

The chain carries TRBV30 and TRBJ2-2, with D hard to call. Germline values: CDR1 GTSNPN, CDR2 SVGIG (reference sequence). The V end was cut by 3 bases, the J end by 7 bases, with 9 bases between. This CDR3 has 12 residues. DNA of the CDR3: TGTGCCTGGAGCGGAGACGGCGGGGAGCTGTTTTTT. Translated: CAWSGDGGELFF.

The CDR3 loop is CASSLRTQNTEAFF. The DNA of the CDR3 is TGTGCCAGCAGCCTCCGGACTCAAAACACTGAAGCTTTCTTT. This rearrangement joins TRBV5-4 to TRBJ1-1; D is unresolved. The V gene's germline CDR1 is SGHNT and CDR2 YYREEE (reference sequence). V was clipped by 4 bases and J by 2 bases, with 12 bases between them. The CDR3 is made up of 14 amino acids.

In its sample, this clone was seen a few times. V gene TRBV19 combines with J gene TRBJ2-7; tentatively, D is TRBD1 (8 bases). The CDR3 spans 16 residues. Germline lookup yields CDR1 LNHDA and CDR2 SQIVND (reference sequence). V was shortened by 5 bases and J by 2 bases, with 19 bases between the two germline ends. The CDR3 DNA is TGTGCCAGTAGTGTACAGGGGGGGGAGTCTCCCTACGAGCAGTACTTC. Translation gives CASSVQGGESPYEQYF.

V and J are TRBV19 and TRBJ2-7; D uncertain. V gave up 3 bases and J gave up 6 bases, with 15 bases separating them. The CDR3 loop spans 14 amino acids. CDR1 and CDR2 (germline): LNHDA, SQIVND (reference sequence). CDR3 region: CASSIGVTAAEQYF. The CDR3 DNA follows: TGTGCCAGTAGTATCGGAGTGACGGCGGCCGAGCAGTACTTC.

CDR3 loop: CASTGVRDSYTGELFF. The DNA of the CDR3 is TGTGCCAGCACCGGAGTCCGGGACAGCTACACCGGGGAGCTGTTTTTT. The chain couples TRBV28 to TRBJ2-2, with 7 bases aligning to TRBD1. The CDR3 has 16 residues. J gave up 3 bases and V 7 bases, and 11 bases lay outside the gene matches. The V gene's germline CDR1 is MDHEN and CDR2 SYDVKM.

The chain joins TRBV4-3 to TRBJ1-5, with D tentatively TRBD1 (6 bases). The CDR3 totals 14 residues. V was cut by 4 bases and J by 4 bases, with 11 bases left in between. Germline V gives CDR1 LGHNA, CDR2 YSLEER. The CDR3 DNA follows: TGCGCCAGCAGCCTAGAACAGGGAAATCAGCCCCAGCATTTT. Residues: CASSLEQGNQPQHF.

The CDR3 loop reads CASSLGHGLHGYTF. The CDR3 nucleotides read TGTGCCAGCAGCTTGGGACACGGACTGCACGGCTACACCTTC. The chain couples TRBV5-6 to TRBJ1-2; the D is unclear. V lost 0 bases and J lost 8, with 14 bases in between. The CDR3 loop spans 14 amino acids. CDR1 and CDR2 from the germline V gene are SGHDT and YYEEEE.

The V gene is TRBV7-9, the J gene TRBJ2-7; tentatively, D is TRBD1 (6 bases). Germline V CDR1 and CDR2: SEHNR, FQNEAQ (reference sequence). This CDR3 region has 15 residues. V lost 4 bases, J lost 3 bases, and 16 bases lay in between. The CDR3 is CASSSPGRGHYEQYF. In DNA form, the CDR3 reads TGTGCCAGCAGCTCCCCGGGACGGGGACACTACGAGCAGTACTTC.

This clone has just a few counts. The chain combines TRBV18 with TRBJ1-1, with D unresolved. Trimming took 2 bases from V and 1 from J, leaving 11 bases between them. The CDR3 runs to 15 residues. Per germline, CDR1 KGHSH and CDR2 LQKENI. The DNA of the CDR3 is TGTGCCAGCTCACCATTTGGGCCGACGAACACTGAAGCTTTCTTT. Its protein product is CASSPFGPTNTEAFF.

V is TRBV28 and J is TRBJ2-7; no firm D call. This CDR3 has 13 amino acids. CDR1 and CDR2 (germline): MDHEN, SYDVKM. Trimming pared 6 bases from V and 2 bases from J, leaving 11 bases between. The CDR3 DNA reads TGTGCCAGCAGCTATCGAGGCCCCTACGAGCAGTACTTC. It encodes CASSYRGPYEQYF. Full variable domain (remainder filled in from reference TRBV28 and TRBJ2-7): DVKVTQSSRYLVKRTGEKVFLECVQDMDHENMFWYRQDPGLGLRLIYFSYDVKMKEKGDIPEGYSVSREKKERFSLILESASTNQTSMYLCASSYRGPYEQYFGPGTRLTVT.

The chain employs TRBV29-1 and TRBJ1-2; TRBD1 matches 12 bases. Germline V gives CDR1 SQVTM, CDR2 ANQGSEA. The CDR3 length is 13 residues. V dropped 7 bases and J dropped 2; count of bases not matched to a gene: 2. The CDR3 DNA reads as TGCAGCGGGGGGACAGGGGGCAACTATGGCTACACCTTC. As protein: CSGGTGGNYGYTF. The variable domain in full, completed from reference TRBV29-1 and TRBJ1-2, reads SAVISQKPSRDICQRGTSLTIQCQVDSQVTMMFWYRQQPGQSLTLIATANQGSEATYESGFVIDKFPISRPNLTFSTLTVSNMSPEDSSIYLCSGGTGGNYGYTFGSGTRLTVV.